The sequence of this TCR beta chain was determined in a study of T-cell memory formation after mild COVID-19. This CDR3 region has 16 residues. Germline lookup yields CDR1 SEHNR and CDR2 FQNEAQ (reference sequence). V dropped 1 base and J dropped 3 bases, with 15 bases sitting between them. Using its own MiXCR run on the 5' RACE reads, TCRdb lists one record per CDR3 protein. Altogether over 300,000 distinct CDR3 sequences are present, about 20% being singletons, with the ten largest covering 21%. Concerning this clonotype itself: Its antigen is not known.

Findings of the study overall: A second wave expanding day 15 to 37 was CD4+-biased; contracting clones were balanced.

The receptor's source is a young man who had mild COVID-19 (a few samples of this study predate the infection). Cell type and time point are not known. This chain connects TRBV7-9 to TRBJ2-5; D perhaps matches TRBD2 (6 bases). Sequencing was done on a sample of PBMCs or a T cell subset sorted from them (not recorded which). The CDR3 reads CASSLEGARGKETQYF. For the CDR3, the DNA is TGTGCCAGCAGCTTAGAAGGGGCGCGGGGCAAAGAGACCCAGTACTTC.